Listed below are T cell receptor beta chains from one sample, sequenced in a study of cytomegalovirus exposure and HLA in healthy donors. Clones were read by immunoSEQ multiplex PCR, and TCRdb kept only the in-frame ones, dropping some. The sample has 150,000 to 200,000 clones; about 80% are singletons. Sequencing used PBMCs. The origin of the receptors is a woman aged 35 to 49 in good health and CMV-seronegative. Both conserved end residues are part of each CDR3. Fields, in order: J gene, V gene, D gene, clone size, CDR3 protein, CDR3 DNA. The D gene is left open where the match is weak. Not every row has a clone size; where given, it reads once, few, many or a size class.

TRBJ2-1 | TRBV11-3 | TRBD1 | - | CASSLAFRDRHNEQFF | TGTGCCAGCAGCTTAGCGTTCCGGGACAGACACAATGAGCAGTTCTTC
TRBJ2-5 | TRBV4-1 | TRBD1 | - | CASSRVPGQGEETQYF | TGCGCCAGCAGCCGAGTCCCGGGACAGGGTGAGGAGACCCAGTACTTC
TRBJ1-4 | TRBV19 | - | - | CASSIGTDKLFF | TGTGCCAGTAGTATAGGGACAGATAAACTGTTTTTT
TRBJ1-1 | TRBV9 | - | few | CASRGQMGTEAFF | TGTGCCAGCAGGGGGCAGATGGGCACTGAAGCTTTCTTT
TRBJ2-7 | TRBV19 | TRBD1 | few | CASSTQGDRSYEQYF | TGTGCCAGTAGTACTCAGGGGGACAGATCCTACGAGCAGTACTTC
TRBJ2-1 | TRBV7-2 | TRBD2 | - | CASSITSDSSYNEQFF | TGTGCCAGCAGCATCACTAGCGATAGCTCCTACAATGAGCAGTTCTTC
TRBJ2-7 | TRBV7-2 | TRBD2 | - | CASSLTSGPYEQYF | TGTGCCAGCAGCTTGACTAGCGGTCCCTACGAGCAGTACTTC
TRBJ2-1 | TRBV18 | - | - | CASSPPNPAPYNEQFF | TGTGCCAGCTCACCACCGAATCCAGCGCCTTACAATGAGCAGTTCTTC
TRBJ1-1 | TRBV28 | TRBD1 | few | CASSVPGQGQQNTEAFF | TGTGCCAGCAGTGTACCGGGACAGGGTCAACAGAACACTGAAGCTTTCTTT
TRBJ1-2 | TRBV27 | TRBD1 | - | CASASPLQGAIYGYTF | TGTGCCAGCGCCTCCCCCTTACAGGGGGCCATCTATGGCTACACCTTC